Listed below are T cell receptor beta chains from one sample, sequenced in a study of blood T cell repertoires in COVID-19. Method: immunoSEQ multiplex PCR; TCRdb's copy keeps in-frame clones and lacks some. The data hold 300,000 to 400,000 clones, with approximately 88% observed a single time. Sequencing was done on a sample of peripheral blood. Receptors were obtained from a woman aged 25 to 39 with COVID-19, enrolled during active disease. The CDR3 runs from the conserved cysteine through the conserved F or W. The D gene is left open where the match is weak. Clone size is given for some rows only: seen once, a few or many times, or a class if the clone is expanded.

J gene: TRBJ2-3; D gene: .; clone size: .; V gene: TRBV5-1; CDR3 DNA: TGCGCCAGCAGCTTGTCCGCTACTAGCACAGATACGCAGTATTTT; CDR3 protein: CASSLSATSTDTQYF
J gene: TRBJ1-4; D gene: TRBD1; clone size: .; V gene: TRBV28; CDR3 DNA: TGTGCCAGCAGTTTGGGAGGGACAGGGGGCGAAAAACTGTTTTTT; CDR3 protein: CASSLGGTGGEKLFF
J gene: TRBJ2-1; D gene: .; clone size: .; V gene: TRBV15; CDR3 DNA: TGTGCCACCAGCAGAGTTGACGGCCGGGATGAGCAGTTCTTC; CDR3 protein: CATSRVDGRDEQFF
J gene: TRBJ1-5; D gene: .; clone size: few; V gene: TRBV10-3; CDR3 DNA: TGTGCCATCAGTCCGGGATCCAGCAATCAGCCCCAGCATTTT; CDR3 protein: CAISPGSSNQPQHF
J gene: TRBJ2-1; D gene: .; clone size: .; V gene: TRBV7-7; CDR3 DNA: TGTGCCAGCAGTCCAAGCGGAAGCTCCTACAATGAGCAGTTCTTC; CDR3 protein: CASSPSGSSYNEQFF
J gene: TRBJ2-5; D gene: .; clone size: .; V gene: TRBV10-3; CDR3 DNA: TGTGCCATCAGTGAGCCGCTAGCGGAGACCCAGTACTTC; CDR3 protein: CAISEPLAETQYF
J gene: TRBJ2-2; D gene: .; clone size: .; V gene: TRBV6-5; CDR3 DNA: TGTGCCAGCAGTTACTTCGGGGGGGAGCTGTTTTTT; CDR3 protein: CASSYFGGELFF
J gene: TRBJ2-3; D gene: .; clone size: .; V gene: TRBV9; CDR3 DNA: TGTGCCAGCAGCGTAAGCGCGGGTCGCACAGATACGCAGTATTTT; CDR3 protein: CASSVSAGRTDTQYF
J gene: TRBJ2-7; D gene: TRBD1; clone size: .; V gene: TRBV11-3; CDR3 DNA: TGTGCCAGCAGCTTGGGACAGTCGTACGAGCAGTACTTC; CDR3 protein: CASSLGQSYEQYF
J gene: TRBJ1-3; D gene: .; clone size: few; V gene: TRBV28; CDR3 DNA: TGTGCCAGCAGTTTCCTCGGGGAGGGGGCTGGAAACACCATATATTTT; CDR3 protein: CASSFLGEGAGNTIYF
J gene: TRBJ2-7; D gene: TRBD1; clone size: .; V gene: TRBV7-2; CDR3 DNA: TGTGCCAGCAGCTTAGCCGGGACAGGGTACGAGCAGTACTTC; CDR3 protein: CASSLAGTGYEQYF
J gene: TRBJ1-1; D gene: .; clone size: once; V gene: TRBV10-3; CDR3 DNA: TGTGCCATCAGTGAGAGGGGGGGGATGAGCACTGAAGCTTTCTTT; CDR3 protein: CAISERGGMSTEAFF
J gene: TRBJ1-1; D gene: TRBD1; clone size: .; V gene: TRBV5-4; CDR3 DNA: TGTGCCAGCAGATCAGGGGGCCCAGCCACTGAAGCTTTCTTT; CDR3 protein: CASRSGGPATEAFF
J gene: TRBJ1-2; D gene: .; clone size: .; V gene: TRBV18; CDR3 DNA: TGTGCCAGCTCACCATGGACAGCTAACTATGGCTACACCTTC; CDR3 protein: CASSPWTANYGYTF
J gene: TRBJ1-1; D gene: .; clone size: .; V gene: TRBV19; CDR3 DNA: TGTGCCAGTAGTATCCAGGGGAGGGGCACTGAAGCTTTCTTT; CDR3 protein: CASSIQGRGTEAFF
J gene: TRBJ2-1; D gene: .; clone size: .; V gene: TRBV6-6; CDR3 DNA: TGTGCCAGCACCTTAACAGGGAGAGCCTACAATGAGCAGTTCTTC; CDR3 protein: CASTLTGRAYNEQFF
J gene: TRBJ1-1; D gene: TRBD1; clone size: .; V gene: TRBV6-5; CDR3 DNA: TGTGCCAGCAGTTACGGGGACAGGGTTAACACTGAAGCTTTCTTT; CDR3 protein: CASSYGDRVNTEAFF
J gene: TRBJ1-1; D gene: TRBD1; clone size: few; V gene: TRBV6-5; CDR3 DNA: TGTGCCAGCAGTACCCGACAGGGGCATCGGACTGAAGCTTTCTTT; CDR3 protein: CASSTRQGHRTEAFF
J gene: TRBJ1-1; D gene: TRBD1; clone size: .; V gene: TRBV9; CDR3 DNA: TGTGCCAGCAGCGGGGACAGGGGGCTTGGCACTGAAGCTTTCTTT; CDR3 protein: CASSGDRGLGTEAFF
J gene: TRBJ2-1; D gene: TRBD1; clone size: .; V gene: TRBV19; CDR3 DNA: TGTGCCAGTAGCTCGGACAGGGGGCTTGAGAATGAGCAGTTCTTC; CDR3 protein: CASSSDRGLENEQFF
J gene: TRBJ1-2; D gene: .; clone size: .; V gene: TRBV4-1; CDR3 DNA: TGCGCCAGCAGCCGCTATTTAGGGGCCCTCTATGGCTACACCTTC; CDR3 protein: CASSRYLGALYGYTF
J gene: TRBJ1-5; D gene: .; clone size: .; V gene: TRBV27; CDR3 DNA: TGTGCCAGCAGTTCTTTGGGACTCCCCCAGCATTTT; CDR3 protein: CASSSLGLPQHF
J gene: TRBJ2-5; D gene: .; clone size: .; V gene: TRBV5-1; CDR3 DNA: TGCGCCAGCAGCTTGTTTGGGGGGGCCTTGGAGACCCAGTACTTC; CDR3 protein: CASSLFGGALETQYF
J gene: TRBJ1-1; D gene: TRBD1; clone size: .; V gene: TRBV5-1; CDR3 DNA: TGCGCCAGCAGCCCGACGACAGGGTCGAACACTGAAGCTTTCTTT; CDR3 protein: CASSPTTGSNTEAFF
J gene: TRBJ2-2; D gene: .; clone size: once; V gene: TRBV7-3; CDR3 DNA: TGTGCCAGCAGCCCAACGGGTGCCGGGGAGCTGTTTTTT; CDR3 protein: CASSPTGAGELFF
J gene: TRBJ1-1; D gene: .; clone size: .; V gene: TRBV5-4; CDR3 DNA: TGTGCCAGCAGCTTGGCCGGGTCCTCCACTGAAGCTTTCTTT; CDR3 protein: CASSLAGSSTEAFF
J gene: TRBJ1-5; D gene: .; clone size: .; V gene: TRBV30; CDR3 DNA: TGTGCCTGGAGTGTTCAGGGCGCTCAGCCCCAGCATTTT; CDR3 protein: CAWSVQGAQPQHF
J gene: TRBJ2-2; D gene: TRBD1; clone size: few; V gene: TRBV29-1; CDR3 DNA: TGCAGCGTAGGCTCCGGGACAGGGCTTACCGGGGAGCTGTTTTTT; CDR3 protein: CSVGSGTGLTGELFF